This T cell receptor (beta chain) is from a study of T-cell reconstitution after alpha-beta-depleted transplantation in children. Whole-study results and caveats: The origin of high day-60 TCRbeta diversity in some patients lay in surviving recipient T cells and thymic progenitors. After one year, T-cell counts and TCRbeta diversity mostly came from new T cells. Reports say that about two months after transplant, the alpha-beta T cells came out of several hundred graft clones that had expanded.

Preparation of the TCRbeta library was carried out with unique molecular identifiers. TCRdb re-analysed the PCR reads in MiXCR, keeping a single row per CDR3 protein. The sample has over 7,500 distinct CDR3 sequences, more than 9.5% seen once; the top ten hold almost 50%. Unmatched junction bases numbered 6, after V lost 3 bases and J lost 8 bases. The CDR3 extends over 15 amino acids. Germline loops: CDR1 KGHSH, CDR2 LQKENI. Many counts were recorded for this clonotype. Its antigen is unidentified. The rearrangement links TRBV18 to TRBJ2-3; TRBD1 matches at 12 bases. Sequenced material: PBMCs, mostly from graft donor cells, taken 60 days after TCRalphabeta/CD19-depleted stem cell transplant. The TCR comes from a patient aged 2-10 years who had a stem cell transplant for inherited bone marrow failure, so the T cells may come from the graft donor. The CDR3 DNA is TGTGCCAGCTCACCCCCCGGGACAGGGGGCTTTACGCAGTATTTT. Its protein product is CASSPPGTGGFTQYF.